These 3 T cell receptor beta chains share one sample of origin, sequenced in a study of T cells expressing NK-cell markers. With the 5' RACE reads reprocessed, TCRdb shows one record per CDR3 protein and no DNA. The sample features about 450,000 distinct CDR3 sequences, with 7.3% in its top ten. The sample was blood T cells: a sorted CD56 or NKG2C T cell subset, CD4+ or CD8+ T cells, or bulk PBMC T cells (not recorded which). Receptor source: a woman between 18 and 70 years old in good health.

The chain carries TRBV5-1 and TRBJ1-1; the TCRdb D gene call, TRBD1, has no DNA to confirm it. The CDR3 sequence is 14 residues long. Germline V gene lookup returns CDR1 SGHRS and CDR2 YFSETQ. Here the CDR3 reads CASSGGQMNTEAFF.

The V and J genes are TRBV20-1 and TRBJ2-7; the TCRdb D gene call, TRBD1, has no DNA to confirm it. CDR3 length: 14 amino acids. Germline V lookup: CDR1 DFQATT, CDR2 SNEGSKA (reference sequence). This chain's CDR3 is CSARPPGGSYEQYF.

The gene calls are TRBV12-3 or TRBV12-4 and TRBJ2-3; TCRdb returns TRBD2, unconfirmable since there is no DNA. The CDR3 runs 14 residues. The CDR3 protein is CASRGGLVGDTQYF.